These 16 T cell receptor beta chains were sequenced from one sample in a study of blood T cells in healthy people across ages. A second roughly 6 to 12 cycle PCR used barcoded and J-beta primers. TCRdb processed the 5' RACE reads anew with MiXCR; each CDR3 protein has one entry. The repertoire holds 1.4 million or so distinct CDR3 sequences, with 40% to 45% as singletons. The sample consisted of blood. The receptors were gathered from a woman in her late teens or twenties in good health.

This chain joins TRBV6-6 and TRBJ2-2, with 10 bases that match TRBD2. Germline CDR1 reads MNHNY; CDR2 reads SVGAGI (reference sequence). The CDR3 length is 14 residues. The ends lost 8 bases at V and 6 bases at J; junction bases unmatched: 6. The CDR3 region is CASVLAGAAGELFF. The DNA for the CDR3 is TGTGCCAGCGTTCTAGCGGGAGCGGCCGGGGAGCTGTTTTTT.

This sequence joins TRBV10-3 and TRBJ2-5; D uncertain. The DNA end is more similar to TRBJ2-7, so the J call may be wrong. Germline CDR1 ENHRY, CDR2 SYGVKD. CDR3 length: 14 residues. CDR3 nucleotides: TGTGCCATCAGGACTTACACCCCTATTAGCGAGCAGTACTTC. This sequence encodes CAIRTYTPISEQYF.

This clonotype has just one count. The CDR3, as DNA: TGTGCCAGCAGCCCGCAACCGGGACTAGCGTTCCAAGAGACCCAGTACTTC. Amino acid sequence: CASSPQPGLAFQETQYF. The rearrangement uses TRBV7-2 and TRBJ2-5; 10 bases line up with TRBD2. The J segment lost 1 base and the V segment lost 5 bases, leaving 10 bases of the junction unmatched. The germline CDR1 and CDR2 sequences are SGHTA and FQGNSA. The CDR3 is 17 amino acids.

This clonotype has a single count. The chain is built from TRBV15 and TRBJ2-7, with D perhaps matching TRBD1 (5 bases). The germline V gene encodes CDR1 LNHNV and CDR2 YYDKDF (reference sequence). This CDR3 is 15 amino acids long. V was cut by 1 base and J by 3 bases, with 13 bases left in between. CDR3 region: CATSRVRQPYYEQYF. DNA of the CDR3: TGTGCCACCAGCAGAGTGAGACAGCCGTACTACGAGCAGTACTTC.

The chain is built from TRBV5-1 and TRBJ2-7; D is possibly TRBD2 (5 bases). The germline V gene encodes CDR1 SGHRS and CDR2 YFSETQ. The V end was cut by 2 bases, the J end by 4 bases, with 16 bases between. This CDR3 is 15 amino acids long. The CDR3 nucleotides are TGCGCCAGCAGCTTTGCGGACTTCCCACGATACGAGCAGTACTTC. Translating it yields CASSFADFPRYEQYF.

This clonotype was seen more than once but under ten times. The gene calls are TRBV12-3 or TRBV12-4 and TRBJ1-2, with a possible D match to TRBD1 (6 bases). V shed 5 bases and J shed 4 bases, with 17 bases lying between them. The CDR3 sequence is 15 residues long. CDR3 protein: CASSPPGADGYGYTF. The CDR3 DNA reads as TGTGCCAGCAGTCCCCCAGGGGCGGATGGCTATGGCTACACCTTC.

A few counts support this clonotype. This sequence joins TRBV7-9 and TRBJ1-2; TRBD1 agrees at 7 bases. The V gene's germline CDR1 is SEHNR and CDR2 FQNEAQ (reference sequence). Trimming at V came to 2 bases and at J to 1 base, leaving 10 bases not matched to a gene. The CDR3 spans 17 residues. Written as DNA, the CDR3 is TGTGCCAGCAGCTTAAAGGGGACAGCACTATTTAACTATGGCTACACCTTC. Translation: CASSLKGTALFNYGYTF.

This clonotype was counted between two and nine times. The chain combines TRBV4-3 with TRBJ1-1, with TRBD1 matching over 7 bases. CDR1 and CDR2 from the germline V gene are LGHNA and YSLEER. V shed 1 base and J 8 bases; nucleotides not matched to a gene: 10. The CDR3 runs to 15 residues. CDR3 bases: TGCGCCAGCAGCCAAGCCCTCCAGGGCAGGGGGGAAGCTTTCTTT. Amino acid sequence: CASSQALQGRGEAFF.

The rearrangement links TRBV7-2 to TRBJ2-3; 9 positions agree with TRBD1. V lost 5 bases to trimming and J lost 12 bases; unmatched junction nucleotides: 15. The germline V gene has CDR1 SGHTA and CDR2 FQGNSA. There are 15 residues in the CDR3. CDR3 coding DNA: TGTGCCAGCAGCCCGGGACAGGGCTACACAGAGACACAGTATTTT. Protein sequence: CASSPGQGYTETQYF.

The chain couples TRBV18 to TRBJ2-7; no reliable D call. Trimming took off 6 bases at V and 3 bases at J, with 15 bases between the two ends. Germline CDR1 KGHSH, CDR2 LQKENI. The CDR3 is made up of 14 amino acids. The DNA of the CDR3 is TGTGCCAGCTCTCTCGTCAGGACCAACTACGAGCAGTACTTC. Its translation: CASSLVRTNYEQYF.

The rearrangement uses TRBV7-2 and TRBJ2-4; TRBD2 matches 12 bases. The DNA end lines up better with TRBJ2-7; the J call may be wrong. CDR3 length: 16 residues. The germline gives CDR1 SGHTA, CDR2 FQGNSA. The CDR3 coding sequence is TGTGCCAGCAGTCTAGGAAGACTAGCGGGAGTGGTCGAGCAGTACTTC. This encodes CASSLGRLAGVVEQYF.

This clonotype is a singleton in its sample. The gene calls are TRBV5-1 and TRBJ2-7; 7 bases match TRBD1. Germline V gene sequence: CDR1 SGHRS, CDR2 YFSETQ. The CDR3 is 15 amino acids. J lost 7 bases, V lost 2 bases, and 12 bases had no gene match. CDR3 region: CASSFWDSIDNEQYF. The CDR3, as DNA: TGCGCCAGCAGCTTCTGGGACAGTATTGACAATGAGCAGTACTTC.

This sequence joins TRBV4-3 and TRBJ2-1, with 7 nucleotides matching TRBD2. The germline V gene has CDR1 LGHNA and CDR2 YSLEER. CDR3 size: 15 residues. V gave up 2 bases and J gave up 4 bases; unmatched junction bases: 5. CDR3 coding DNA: TGCGCCAGCAGCCAATTCGGGGGGACTTACAATGAGCAGTTCTTC. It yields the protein CASSQFGGTYNEQFF.

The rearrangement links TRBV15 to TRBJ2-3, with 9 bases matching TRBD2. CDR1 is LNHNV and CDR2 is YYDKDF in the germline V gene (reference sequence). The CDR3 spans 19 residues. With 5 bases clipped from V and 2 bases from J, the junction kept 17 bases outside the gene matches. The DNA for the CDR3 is TGTGCCACCAGCGACTCTCCGAGATTGACTAGCGGAGACACAGATACGCAGTATTTT. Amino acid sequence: CATSDSPRLTSGDTDTQYF.

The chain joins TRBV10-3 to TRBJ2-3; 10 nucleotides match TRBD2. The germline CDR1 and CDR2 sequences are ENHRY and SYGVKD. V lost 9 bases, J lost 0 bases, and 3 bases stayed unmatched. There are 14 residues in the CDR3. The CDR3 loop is CAIALAGSTDTQYF. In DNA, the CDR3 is TGTGCCATTGCACTAGCGGGGAGCACAGATACGCAGTATTTT.

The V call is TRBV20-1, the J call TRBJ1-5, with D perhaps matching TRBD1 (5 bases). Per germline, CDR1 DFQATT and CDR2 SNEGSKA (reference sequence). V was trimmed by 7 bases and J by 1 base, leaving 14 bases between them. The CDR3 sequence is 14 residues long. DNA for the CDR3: TGCAGTGGGGGCCCCGGAGGGAGCAATCAGCCCCAGCATTTT. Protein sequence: CSGGPGGSNQPQHF.